The entry that follows covers one TCR beta chain sequence. The data were taken from a study of blood T cell repertoires in COVID-19. Study summary: Some COVID-19 samples were acute and others convalescent; all came from the United States, Italy and Spain. T cells, B-cell-depleted T cells, or PBMCs provided the cDNA or gDNA that served as material.

As handled by the study authors: Estimation of nucleated cell counts relied on the amplification of reference gene primers. Clones were sequenced by immunoSEQ multiplex PCR, and TCRdb holds only the in-frame ones, with some missing. From that table come the V and J calls and clone size; the DNA was used to work out D and trimming. The sample records about 190,000 clones, 89% being singletons. V lost 6 bases, J lost 3 bases, and 4 bases stayed unmatched. CDR3 length: 14 amino acids. Per the germline V gene, CDR1 is MNHEY and CDR2 is SVGAGI. The V call is TRBV6-5, the J call TRBJ2-2; 7 bases align to TRBD1. Sequencing input: peripheral blood. This receptor was taken from a man aged 40-49 years with acute or convalescent COVID-19. CDR3 sequence (DNA): TGTGCCAGCAGGCCGACAGGGTACACCGGGGAGCTGTTTTTT. It encodes CASRPTGYTGELFF.